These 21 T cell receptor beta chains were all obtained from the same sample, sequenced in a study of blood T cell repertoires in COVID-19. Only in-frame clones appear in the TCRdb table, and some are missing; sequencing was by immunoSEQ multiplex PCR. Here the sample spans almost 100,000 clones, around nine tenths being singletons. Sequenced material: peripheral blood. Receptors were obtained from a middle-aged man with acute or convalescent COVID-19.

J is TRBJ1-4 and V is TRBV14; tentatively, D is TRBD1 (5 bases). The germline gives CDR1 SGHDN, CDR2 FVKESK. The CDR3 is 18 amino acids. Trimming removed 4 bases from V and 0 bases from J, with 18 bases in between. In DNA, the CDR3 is TGTGCCAGCAGCCTTGGCGGGGCGCTCCTTTCAACTAATGAAAAACTGTTTTTT. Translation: CASSLGGALLSTNEKLFF.

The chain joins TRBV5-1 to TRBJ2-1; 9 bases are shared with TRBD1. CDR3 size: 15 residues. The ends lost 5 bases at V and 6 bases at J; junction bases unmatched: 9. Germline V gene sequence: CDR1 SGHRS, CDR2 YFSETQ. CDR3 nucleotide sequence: TGCGCCAGCAGAACCGGGACAGGGAGAATCAATGAGCAGTTCTTC. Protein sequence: CASRTGTGRINEQFF.

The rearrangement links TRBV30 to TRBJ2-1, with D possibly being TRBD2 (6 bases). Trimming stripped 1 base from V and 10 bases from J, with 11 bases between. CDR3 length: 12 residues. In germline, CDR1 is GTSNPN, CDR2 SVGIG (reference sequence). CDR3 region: CAWSGYRGEQFF. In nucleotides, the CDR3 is TGTGCCTGGAGTGGCTACCGGGGGGAGCAGTTCTTC. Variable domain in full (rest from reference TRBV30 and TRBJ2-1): SQTIHQWPATLVQPVGSPLSLECTVEGTSNPNLYWYRQAAGRGLQLLFYSVGIGQISSEVPQNLSASRPQDRQFILSSKKLLLSDSGFYLCAWSGYRGEQFFGPGTRLTVL.

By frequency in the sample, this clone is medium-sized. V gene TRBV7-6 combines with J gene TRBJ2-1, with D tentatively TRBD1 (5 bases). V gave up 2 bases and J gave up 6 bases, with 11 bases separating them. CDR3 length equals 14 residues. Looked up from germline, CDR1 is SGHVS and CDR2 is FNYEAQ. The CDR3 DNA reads TGTGCCAGCAGCTTATTTGGGGCTGTCAATGAGCAGTTCTTC. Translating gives CASSLFGAVNEQFF. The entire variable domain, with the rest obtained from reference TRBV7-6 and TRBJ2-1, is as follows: GAGVSQSPRYKVTKRGQDVALRCDPISGHVSLYWYRQALGQGPEFLTYFNYEAQQDKSGLPNDRFSAERPEGSISTLTIQRTEQRDSAMYRCASSLFGAVNEQFFGPGTRLTVL.

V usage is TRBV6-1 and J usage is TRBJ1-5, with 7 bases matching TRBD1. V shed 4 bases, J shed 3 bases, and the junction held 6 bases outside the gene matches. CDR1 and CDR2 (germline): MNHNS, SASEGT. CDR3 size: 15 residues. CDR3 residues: CASSGRQGNNQPQHF. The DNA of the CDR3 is TGTGCCAGCAGTGGCCGACAGGGAAACAATCAGCCCCAGCATTTT.

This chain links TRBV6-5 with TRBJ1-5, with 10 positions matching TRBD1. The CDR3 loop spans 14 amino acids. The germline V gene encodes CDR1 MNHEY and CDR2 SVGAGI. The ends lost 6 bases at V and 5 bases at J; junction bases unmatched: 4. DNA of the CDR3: TGTGCCAGCAGGGGGACAGGGGTGTATCAGCCCCAGCATTTT. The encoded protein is CASRGTGVYQPQHF.

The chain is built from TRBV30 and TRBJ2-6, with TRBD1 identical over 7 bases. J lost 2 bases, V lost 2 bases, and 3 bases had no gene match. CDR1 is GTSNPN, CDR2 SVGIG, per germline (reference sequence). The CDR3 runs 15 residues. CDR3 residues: CAWSSQGAGANVLTF. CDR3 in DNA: TGTGCCTGGAGTTCCCAGGGGGCTGGGGCCAACGTCCTGACTTTC.

The CDR3 nucleotides are TGCGCCAGCAGTGAGGACAGTACAGATACGCAGTATTTT. This gives the protein CASSEDSTDTQYF. V and J are TRBV10-1 and TRBJ2-3, with a possible D match to TRBD1 (5 bases). Deletions cut 2 bases from V and 3 bases from J, with 6 bases between. CDR1 is WNHNN, CDR2 SYGVQD, per germline (reference sequence). This CDR3 has 13 amino acids.

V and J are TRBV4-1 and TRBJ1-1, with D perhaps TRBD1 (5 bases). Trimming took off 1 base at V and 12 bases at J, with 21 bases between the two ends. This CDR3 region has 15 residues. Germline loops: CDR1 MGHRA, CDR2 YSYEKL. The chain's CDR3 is CASSQVAGQLGRSFF. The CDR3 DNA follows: TGCGCCAGCAGCCAAGTCGCAGGTCAGTTGGGGCGGTCTTTCTTT.

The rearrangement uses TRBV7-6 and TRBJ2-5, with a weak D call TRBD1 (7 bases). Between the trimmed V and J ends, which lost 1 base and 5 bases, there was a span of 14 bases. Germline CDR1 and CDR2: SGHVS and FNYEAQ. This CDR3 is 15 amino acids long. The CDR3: CASSLVRSGGETQYF. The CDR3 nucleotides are TGTGCCAGCAGCTTAGTACGGTCAGGGGGGGAGACCCAGTACTTC.

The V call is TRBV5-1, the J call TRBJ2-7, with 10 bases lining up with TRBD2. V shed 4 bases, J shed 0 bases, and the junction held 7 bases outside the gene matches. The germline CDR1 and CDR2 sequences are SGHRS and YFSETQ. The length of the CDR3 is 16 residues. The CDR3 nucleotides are TGCGCCAGCAGCCTGCAGGGACTAGCGAACTCCTACGAGCAGTACTTC. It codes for CASSLQGLANSYEQYF.

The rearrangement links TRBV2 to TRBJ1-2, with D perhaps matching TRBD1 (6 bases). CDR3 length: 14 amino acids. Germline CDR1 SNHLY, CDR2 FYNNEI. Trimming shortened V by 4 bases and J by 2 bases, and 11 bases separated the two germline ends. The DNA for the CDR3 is TGTGCCAGCAGTGCGGACAGAGGAAACTATGGCTACACCTTC. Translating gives CASSADRGNYGYTF.

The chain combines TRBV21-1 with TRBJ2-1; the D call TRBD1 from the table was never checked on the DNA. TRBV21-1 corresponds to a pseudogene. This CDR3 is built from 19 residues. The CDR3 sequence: CASSKTGSSAGQGSNEQFF. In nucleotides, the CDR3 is TGTGCCAGCAGCAAAACGGGGTCTAGCGCGGGACAGGGGAGCAATGAGCAGTTCTTC.

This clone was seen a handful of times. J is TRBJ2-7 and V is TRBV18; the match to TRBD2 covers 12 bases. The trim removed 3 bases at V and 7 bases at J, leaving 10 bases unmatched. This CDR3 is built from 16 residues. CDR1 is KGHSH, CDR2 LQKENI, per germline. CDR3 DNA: TGTGCCAGCTCACCTATCCTAGCGGGAGGGTTGAGGGAGCAGTACTTC. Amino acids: CASSPILAGGLREQYF.

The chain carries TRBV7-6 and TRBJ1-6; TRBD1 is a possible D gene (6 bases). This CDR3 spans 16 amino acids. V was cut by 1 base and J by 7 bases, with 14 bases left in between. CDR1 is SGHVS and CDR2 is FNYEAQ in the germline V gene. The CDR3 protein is CASSLGRGGQNSPLHF. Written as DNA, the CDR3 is TGTGCCAGCAGCTTAGGTCGCGGGGGGCAGAATTCACCCCTCCACTTT.

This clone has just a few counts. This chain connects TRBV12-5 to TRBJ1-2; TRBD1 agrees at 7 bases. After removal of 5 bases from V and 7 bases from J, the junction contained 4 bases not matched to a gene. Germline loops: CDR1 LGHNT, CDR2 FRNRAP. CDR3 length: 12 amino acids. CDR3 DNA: TGTGCTAGTGGTATTCGACAGGGTGGCTACACCTTC. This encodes CASGIRQGGYTF.

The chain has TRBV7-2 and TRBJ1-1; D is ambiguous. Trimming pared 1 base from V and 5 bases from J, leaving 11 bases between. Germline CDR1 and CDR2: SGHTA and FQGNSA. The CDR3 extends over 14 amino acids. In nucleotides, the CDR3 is TGTGCCAGCAGCTTAGTAGGGAGTAGGACTGAAGCTTTCTTT. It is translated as CASSLVGSRTEAFF.

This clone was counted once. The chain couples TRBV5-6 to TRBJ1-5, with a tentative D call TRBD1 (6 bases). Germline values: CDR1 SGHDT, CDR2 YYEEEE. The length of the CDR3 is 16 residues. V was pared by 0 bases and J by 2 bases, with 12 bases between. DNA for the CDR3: TGTGCCAGCAGCTTGGAAGGGGGAAGAGGCAATCAGCCCCAGCATTTT. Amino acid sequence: CASSLEGGRGNQPQHF.

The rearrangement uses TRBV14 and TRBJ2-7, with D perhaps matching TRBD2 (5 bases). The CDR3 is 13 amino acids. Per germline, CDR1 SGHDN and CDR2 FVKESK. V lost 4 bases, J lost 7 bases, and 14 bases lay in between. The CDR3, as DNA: TGTGCCAGCAGCCCCGACTGGCCGGGAGAGCAGTACTTC. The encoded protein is CASSPDWPGEQYF.

The CDR3 loop is CASSLAGWETQYF. The CDR3 DNA reads TGCGCCAGCAGCTTGGCCGGGTGGGAGACCCAGTACTTC. This chain connects TRBV5-1 to TRBJ2-5; no firm D call. The CDR3 has 13 residues. Germline-derived CDR1 and CDR2 are SGHRS and YFSETQ. With 0 bases removed from V and 5 bases from J, the gap between germline ends came to 8 bases.

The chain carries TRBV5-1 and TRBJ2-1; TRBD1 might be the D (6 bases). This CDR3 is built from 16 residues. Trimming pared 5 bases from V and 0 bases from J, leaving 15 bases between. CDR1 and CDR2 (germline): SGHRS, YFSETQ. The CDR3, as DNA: TGCGCCAGCAGGCCGCAGGGGAGTCACTCCTACAATGAGCAGTTCTTC. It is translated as CASRPQGSHSYNEQFF.